This T cell receptor (beta chain) was retrieved from a study of cytomegalovirus exposure and HLA in healthy donors. With 60 Vbeta and 13 Jbeta primers, the PCR was carried out. Data came from immunoSEQ multiplex PCR; TCRdb stores just in-frame clones and leaves some out. The table shows approximately 240,000 clones, with approximately 84% occurring only once. CDR1 is SGHDT, CDR2 YYEEEE, per germline. This CDR3 has 13 amino acids. V was clipped by 1 base and J by 2 bases, with 4 bases between them. The table lists this clone with a few counts. V gene TRBV5-6 combines with J gene TRBJ1-5; no reliable D call. This receptor was identified in a middle-aged woman in good health and CMV-seronegative. Sequenced sample: PBMCs. CDR3 sequence reads: CASSLSGNQPQHF. Here the CDR3 DNA reads TGTGCCAGCAGCTTGTCCGGCAATCAGCCCCAGCATTTT.